This entry describes one T cell receptor beta chain. This sample was taken from a study of T cells after yellow fever vaccination. The CDR3 covers 15 residues. The ends were cut back, 0 bases at V and 5 bases at J, with 12 bases in the middle. CDR1 SGHRS and CDR2 YFSETQ come from the germline V gene. TCRdb redid the calling of the 5' RACE reads with MiXCR, one entry per CDR3 protein. The repertoire holds about 340,000 distinct CDR3 sequences, with around 13% as singletons. The receptor comes from a man younger than 35 who received the YFV17D yellow fever vaccine. The genes are TRBV5-1 and TRBJ2-1; D unclear. The sequences come from CD4+ T cells sorted from PBMCs, collected 15 days after the yellow fever booster vaccination. CDR3 sequence (DNA): TGCGCCAGCAGCTTGGAAGCTAGTAACAACAATGAGCAGTTCTTC. The encoded protein is CASSLEASNNNEQFF.